This T cell receptor beta chain appears in the sequencing data of a study of radiotherapy plus CTLA-4 blockade in lung cancer. For the study at large: Objective responses occurred in about 18% of patients; over 30% had disease control.

Here immunoSEQ multiplex PCR was the method, and the copy in TCRdb shows in-frame clones only, minus some. This table has tens of thousands of clones, 80% to 85% appearing once. Study-wide results and limits: It was early blood T cell clone dynamics, with interferon-beta, that reportedly best predicted response. In blood, TCR clones derived from the tumor expanded after radiotherapy plus ipilimumab.

With regard to this clone: The antigen is unknown.

Patients had chemo-refractory metastatic non-small-cell lung cancer and received focal radiation plus CTLA-4 blockade that used ipilimumab. The specimen comprised peripheral blood, sampled from a patient treated with radiotherapy plus ipilimumab. The clonotype was recovered from a human donor with non-small cell lung cancer who had stable disease on radiotherapy plus ipilimumab.

The CDR3 nucleotides are TGTGCCAGCAGCCACAACCTGGGGGGCGCGGGGTTTACCACTGAAGCTTTCTTT. Translation: CASSHNLGGAGFTTEAFF. The chain uses TRBV9 and TRBJ1-1; D is possibly TRBD1 (6 bases). The CDR3 has 18 residues. Germline-derived CDR1 and CDR2 are SGDLS and YYNGEE. Trimming took off 4 bases at V and 4 bases at J, with 26 bases between the two ends.